This T cell receptor beta chain was documented in a study of cytomegalovirus exposure and HLA in healthy donors. PCR was performed using 60 Vbeta and 13 Jbeta primers. Assay: immunoSEQ multiplex PCR; the TCRdb copy retains only in-frame clones and omits some. The table includes roughly 160,000 clones, approximately 76% detected once. Broader study findings: The dataset shows that most TCR sequences were rare, while some public TCRs occurred in many donors. According to reports, the classifier identified cytomegalovirus status with high specificity and sensitivity. Presence/absence analyses assumed roughly uniform sequencing depth across donors, which may not hold.

The CDR3 loop spans 17 amino acids. As for the donors, each was a healthy bone marrow donor. Comment on this clone: Its antigen is currently unknown.

The receptor comes from a man in his 60s in good health and CMV-seronegative. Source material: PBMCs. This chain connects TRBV12-2 to TRBJ2-2; the table assigns TRBD2, which was not confirmed against the DNA. TRBV12-2 counts as a pseudogene. The CDR3 here is CASRSRLAETNTGELFF. The CDR3 DNA follows: TGTGCAAGTCGCTCGAGGTTAGCGGAGACAAACACCGGGGAGCTGTTTTTT.